The rows below give T cell receptor beta chains drawn from one sample of a study of T cell responses to AZD1222 COVID-19 vaccine. The data were produced by immunoSEQ multiplex PCR, yet TCRdb's version contains in-frame clones alone and is incomplete. The table shows roughly 100,000 clones, with 75% to 90% occurring only once. Sequenced material: peripheral blood, taken on day 0 of AZD1222 vaccination. These receptor sequences come from an adult in good health. The CDR3 runs from the conserved cysteine through the conserved F or W. Fields, in order: V gene, J gene, clone size, D gene, CDR3 protein, CDR3 DNA. A D gene is named only where the DNA matches it firmly. Rows may omit the clone size; those that give it use once, few, many or a size class.

v_call: TRBV7-9; j_call: TRBJ1-2; clone_size: NA; d_call: TRBD1; cdr3_aa: CASSNRQGDFYTF; cdr3_nt: TGTGCCAGCAGCAATCGACAGGGGGATTTCTACACCTTC
v_call: TRBV19; j_call: TRBJ1-1; clone_size: NA; d_call: TRBD1; cdr3_aa: CASSIGDREGTEAFF; cdr3_nt: TGTGCCAGTAGTATAGGAGACAGGGAGGGCACTGAAGCTTTCTTT
v_call: TRBV4-2; j_call: TRBJ2-4; clone_size: NA; d_call: TRBD2; cdr3_aa: CASSQGVAGGKNIQYF; cdr3_nt: TGTGCCAGCAGCCAAGGAGTAGCGGGGGGAAAAAACATTCAGTACTTC
v_call: TRBV7-8; j_call: TRBJ2-7; clone_size: NA; d_call: TRBD2; cdr3_aa: CASSFESAGTINEQYF; cdr3_nt: TGTGCCAGCAGCTTTGAGTCGGCCGGGACTATAAACGAGCAGTACTTC
v_call: TRBV4-3; j_call: TRBJ1-1; clone_size: NA; d_call: NA; cdr3_aa: CASSQAGNTEAFF; cdr3_nt: TGCGCCAGCAGCCAAGCCGGGAACACTGAAGCTTTCTTT
v_call: TRBV11-2; j_call: TRBJ1-3; clone_size: NA; d_call: NA; cdr3_aa: CASSQHQEVIGGNTIYF; cdr3_nt: TGTGCCAGCAGCCAACATCAGGAGGTTATCGGAGGAAACACCATATATTTT
v_call: TRBV30; j_call: TRBJ2-2; clone_size: NA; d_call: TRBD1; cdr3_aa: CAWRDSGQRTGELFF; cdr3_nt: TGTGCCTGGAGGGATTCGGGACAGAGGACCGGGGAGCTGTTTTTT
v_call: TRBV7-2; j_call: TRBJ1-2; clone_size: NA; d_call: TRBD1; cdr3_aa: CASSLVAGGANYGYTF; cdr3_nt: TGTGCCAGCAGCTTAGTGGCAGGGGGCGCTAACTATGGCTACACCTTC
v_call: TRBV28; j_call: TRBJ2-5; clone_size: NA; d_call: NA; cdr3_aa: CASSPPLGGKTQYF; cdr3_nt: TGTGCCAGCAGTCCCCCGCTGGGCGGCAAGACCCAGTACTTC
v_call: TRBV29-1; j_call: TRBJ1-2; clone_size: NA; d_call: NA; cdr3_aa: CSVESQEAYGYTF; cdr3_nt: TGCAGCGTTGAATCCCAGGAGGCCTATGGCTACACCTTC
v_call: TRBV4-3; j_call: TRBJ1-3; clone_size: NA; d_call: NA; cdr3_aa: CASSQDWGSGNTIYF; cdr3_nt: TGCGCCAGCAGCCAAGATTGGGGCTCTGGAAACACCATATATTTT
v_call: TRBV5-1; j_call: TRBJ1-2; clone_size: few; d_call: NA; cdr3_aa: CASSFTGGDYGYTF; cdr3_nt: TGCGCCAGCAGCTTTACAGGCGGCGACTATGGCTACACCTTC
v_call: TRBV5-1; j_call: TRBJ2-1; clone_size: NA; d_call: TRBD1; cdr3_aa: CASTIRQGNNEQFF; cdr3_nt: TGCGCCAGCACAATTAGACAGGGGAACAATGAGCAGTTCTTC
v_call: TRBV19; j_call: TRBJ2-1; clone_size: NA; d_call: NA; cdr3_aa: CASSRPDISYNEQFF; cdr3_nt: TGTGCCAGTAGCAGGCCGGACATCTCCTACAATGAGCAGTTCTTC
v_call: TRBV5-4; j_call: TRBJ1-2; clone_size: NA; d_call: TRBD1; cdr3_aa: CASSQTGGDLGYTF; cdr3_nt: TGTGCCAGCAGCCAAACAGGGGGCGATTTAGGCTACACCTTC
v_call: TRBV6-2/TRBV6-3; j_call: TRBJ1-5; clone_size: NA; d_call: NA; cdr3_aa: CASSYSSQPQHF; cdr3_nt: TGTGCCAGCAGTTACTCGTCTCAGCCCCAGCATTTT
v_call: TRBV10-3; j_call: TRBJ2-1; clone_size: NA; d_call: NA; cdr3_aa: CAISDGVGLYNEQFF; cdr3_nt: TGTGCCATCAGTGACGGGGTTGGGCTCTACAATGAGCAGTTCTTC
v_call: TRBV19; j_call: TRBJ1-3; clone_size: NA; d_call: NA; cdr3_aa: CASSRGDTGNTIYF; cdr3_nt: TGTGCCAGTAGTAGAGGGGATACTGGAAACACCATATATTTT
v_call: TRBV5-4; j_call: TRBJ2-7; clone_size: NA; d_call: NA; cdr3_aa: CASSFQQGSYEQYF; cdr3_nt: TGTGCCAGCAGCTTCCAACAGGGATCCTACGAGCAGTACTTC
v_call: TRBV5-1; j_call: TRBJ2-1; clone_size: NA; d_call: NA; cdr3_aa: CASSLVGDGYNEQFF; cdr3_nt: TGCGCCAGCAGCTTGGTGGGGGACGGTTACAATGAGCAGTTCTTC
v_call: TRBV27; j_call: TRBJ1-1; clone_size: NA; d_call: TRBD1; cdr3_aa: CASKTGGTEAFF; cdr3_nt: TGTGCCAGCAAGACAGGGGGCACTGAAGCTTTCTTT
v_call: TRBV18; j_call: TRBJ2-5; clone_size: NA; d_call: NA; cdr3_aa: CASSRTLGAEETQYF; cdr3_nt: TGTGCCAGCTCCCGCACGCTGGGAGCCGAAGAGACCCAGTACTTC
v_call: TRBV28; j_call: TRBJ1-2; clone_size: NA; d_call: NA; cdr3_aa: CASSSNYGYTF; cdr3_nt: TGTGCCAGCAGCTCCAATTATGGCTACACCTTC
v_call: TRBV5-1; j_call: TRBJ1-2; clone_size: NA; d_call: TRBD1; cdr3_aa: CASSWGQGGDGYTF; cdr3_nt: TGCGCCAGCAGCTGGGGACAGGGTGGAGATGGCTACACCTTC
v_call: TRBV7-9; j_call: TRBJ1-1; clone_size: NA; d_call: NA; cdr3_aa: CASSLALGGTEAFF; cdr3_nt: TGTGCCAGCAGCTTAGCGCTGGGGGGCACTGAAGCTTTCTTT
v_call: TRBV7-9; j_call: TRBJ2-7; clone_size: NA; d_call: NA; cdr3_aa: CASSLASGTYEQYF; cdr3_nt: TGTGCCAGCAGCTTAGCTTCCGGTACCTACGAGCAGTACTTC
v_call: TRBV6-5; j_call: TRBJ1-2; clone_size: NA; d_call: NA; cdr3_aa: CASSNREESYGYTF; cdr3_nt: TGTGCCAGCAGCAACAGGGAGGAAAGCTATGGCTACACCTTC
v_call: TRBV11-2; j_call: TRBJ1-1; clone_size: NA; d_call: NA; cdr3_aa: CASSSLGGTEAFF; cdr3_nt: TGTGCCAGCAGCTCCTTGGGGGGGACTGAAGCTTTCTTT
v_call: TRBV5-5; j_call: TRBJ2-1; clone_size: NA; d_call: TRBD1; cdr3_aa: CASSLAGQGIKNEQFF; cdr3_nt: TGTGCCAGCAGCTTGGCAGGACAGGGGATTAAGAATGAGCAGTTCTTC
v_call: TRBV7-6; j_call: TRBJ1-1; clone_size: NA; d_call: TRBD1; cdr3_aa: CASSLMGQGATEAFF; cdr3_nt: TGTGCCAGCAGCTTGATGGGACAGGGGGCTACTGAAGCTTTCTTT
v_call: TRBV2; j_call: TRBJ1-2; clone_size: NA; d_call: NA; cdr3_aa: CASSEALGGEGYTF; cdr3_nt: TGTGCCAGCAGTGAAGCCCTGGGGGGGGAGGGCTACACCTTC
v_call: TRBV10-3; j_call: TRBJ1-1; clone_size: NA; d_call: NA; cdr3_aa: CAIRKDSMNTEAFF; cdr3_nt: TGTGCCATCAGGAAGGACAGTATGAACACTGAAGCTTTCTTT
v_call: TRBV24-1; j_call: TRBJ2-7; clone_size: NA; d_call: NA; cdr3_aa: CATRGGSSYEQYF; cdr3_nt: TGTGCCACCAGAGGGGGAAGCTCCTACGAGCAGTACTTC